This TCR beta chain was captured by sequencing in a study of cytomegalovirus exposure and HLA in healthy donors. About the research overall: The study placed over 65% of its approximately 430 genotyped donors in the Caucasian-associated ancestry cluster. Broader study findings: In a later analysis, TCR association rates varied by HLA locus: DRB1 most, HLA-C fewest.

CDR3 length equals 16 residues. Germline V lookup: CDR1 SGHTA, CDR2 FQGNSA. The ends lost 4 bases at V and 6 bases at J; junction bases unmatched: 12. The PCR employed 60 Vbeta primers together with 13 Jbeta primers. Sequencing used immunoSEQ multiplex PCR; TCRdb keeps in-frame clones, though not all of them. Of around 200,000 clones in the sample, around two thirds were seen once. As concerns this clone: Its target is not known.

The specimen sequenced was PBMCs. The chain recombines TRBV7-2 with TRBJ1-5; 7 positions agree with TRBD1. The TCR originated in a man aged 35-49 years in good health and CMV-seronegative. CDR3 bases: TGTGCCAGCAGCTCTTCTTTACCCGGGACAGTTCAGCCCCAGCATTTT. Amino acid sequence: CASSSSLPGTVQPQHF.